This T cell receptor beta chain was identified in a study of blood T cell repertoires in COVID-19. Study-level information: COVID-19 samples collected from the United States, Italy and Spain covered acute and convalescent phases.

Per the original methods: Using reference gene primer amplification, nucleated cell counts were estimated. Libraries were prepared by immunoSEQ multiplex PCR; TCRdb keeps only in-frame clonotypes and omits some of them. The V and J calls and the clone size are those of that table, but D and trimming were determined from the DNA. The top ten hold 5.5% to 8.5% of the sample, which has roughly 70,000 clones, approximately 90% seen once. This CDR3 spans 18 amino acids. Trimming cost V 6 bases and J 1 base; bases outside gene matches: 16. Germline values: CDR1 MDHEN, CDR2 SYDVKM. The receptor comes from an elderly woman with active COVID-19. The sequenced sample consisted of peripheral blood. The chain is built from TRBV28 and TRBJ2-3; TRBD1 aligns across 7 bases. CDR3 nucleotide sequence: TGTGCCAGCAGCACGATGGCCCGACAGGGCCCTCGCACAGATACGCAGTATTTT. Protein sequence: CASSTMARQGPRTDTQYF.